The rows below give T cell receptor beta chains drawn from one sample of a study of synovial regulatory T cells in juvenile arthritis. Repertoires were generated with immunoSEQ multiplex PCR, while TCRdb's copy carries only in-frame clones and drops some. In all, the sample yields fewer than 450 clones. Material: Treg cells from blood. These receptors were obtained from a donor between 2 and 29 years old with juvenile idiopathic arthritis. CDR3s include the opening cysteine and the closing phenylalanine or tryptophan. Sizes are listed as how often the clone was seen (once, few, many) or a class if it is expanded.

CDR3aa: CASSIDKNYEQYF
len: 13
abundance: large
v_gene: TRBV19
j_gene: TRBJ2-7

CDR3aa: CASSLAFGGRFMNTEAFF
len: 18
abundance: large
v_gene: TRBV5-1
j_gene: TRBJ1-1

CDR3aa: CASGLWRSGYTF
len: 12
abundance: large
v_gene: TRBV12-5
j_gene: TRBJ1-2

CDR3aa: CASSSIVLGGSYGYTF
len: 16
abundance: large
v_gene: TRBV5-6
j_gene: TRBJ1-2

CDR3aa: CASSLDLQETQYF
len: 13
abundance: large
v_gene: TRBV11-2
j_gene: TRBJ2-5

CDR3aa: CASSAGGWGYTF
len: 12
abundance: large
v_gene: TRBV9
j_gene: TRBJ1-2

CDR3aa: CASSAYRTTGANGYTF
len: 16
abundance: large
v_gene: TRBV5-4
j_gene: TRBJ1-2

CDR3aa: CASSLGQPKTGANVLTF
len: 17
abundance: large
v_gene: TRBV18
j_gene: TRBJ2-6

CDR3aa: CAALSGPGGNEQFF
len: 14
abundance: large
v_gene: TRBV10-3
j_gene: TRBJ2-1

CDR3aa: CASSLYQETQYF
len: 12
abundance: large
v_gene: TRBV5-6
j_gene: TRBJ2-5

CDR3aa: CASSPGAPQADTQYF
len: 15
abundance: large
v_gene: TRBV18
j_gene: TRBJ2-3

CDR3aa: CASSRDSKATYEQYF
len: 15
abundance: large
v_gene: TRBV6-1
j_gene: TRBJ2-7

CDR3aa: CASSQDRARGPIDF
len: 14
abundance: large
v_gene: TRBV4-2
j_gene: TRBJ1-3

CDR3aa: CASSVVRANTEAFF
len: 14
abundance: large
v_gene: TRBV6-1
j_gene: TRBJ1-1

CDR3aa: CASSAPLVRNTEAFF
len: 15
abundance: large
v_gene: TRBV5-5
j_gene: TRBJ1-1

CDR3aa: CASSPWTGYLLGQYF
len: 15
abundance: large
v_gene: TRBV7-9
j_gene: TRBJ2-7

CDR3aa: CASSIQETQYF
len: 11
abundance: large
v_gene: TRBV5-1
j_gene: TRBJ2-5

CDR3aa: CAISLNSGTGAGELFF
len: 16
abundance: large
v_gene: TRBV10-3
j_gene: TRBJ2-2

CDR3aa: CATSRSRLNTEAFF
len: 14
abundance: large
v_gene: TRBV15
j_gene: TRBJ1-1

CDR3aa: CASSIRGRTYEQYF
len: 14
abundance: large
v_gene: TRBV19
j_gene: TRBJ2-7

CDR3aa: CASSLAGGTYNEQFF
len: 15
abundance: large
v_gene: TRBV4-2
j_gene: TRBJ2-1

CDR3aa: CASSPQLNTEAFF
len: 13
abundance: large
v_gene: TRBV4-2
j_gene: TRBJ1-1

CDR3aa: CASRPQQGYGYTF
len: 13
abundance: large
v_gene: TRBV5-1
j_gene: TRBJ1-2

CDR3aa: CASSRGGMSNQPQHF
len: 15
abundance: large
v_gene: TRBV28
j_gene: TRBJ1-5